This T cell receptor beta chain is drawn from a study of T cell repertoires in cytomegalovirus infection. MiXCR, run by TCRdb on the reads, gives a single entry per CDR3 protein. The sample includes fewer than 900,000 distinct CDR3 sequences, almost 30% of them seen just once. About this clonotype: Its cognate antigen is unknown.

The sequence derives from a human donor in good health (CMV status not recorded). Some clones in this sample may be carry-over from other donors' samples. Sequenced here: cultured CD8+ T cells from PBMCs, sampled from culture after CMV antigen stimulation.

The CDR3 bases are TGTGCCAGCAGCCTACCGACTAGCGGGGGGATAGAAGAGACCCAGTACTTC. It yields the protein CASSLPTSGGIEETQYF. The genes are TRBV3-1 and TRBJ2-5, with TRBD2 matching 13 bases. J lost 3 bases, V lost 4 bases, and 8 bases had no gene match. This CDR3 has 17 residues. Germline CDR1 is LGHDT and CDR2 is YNNKEL (reference sequence).